This T cell receptor beta chain was sequenced for a study of human T cells and chemical hapten exposure. The time point is: pre-sensitization, week 0. The sample's treatment: therapeutic diphenylcyclopropenone sensitization with weekly scalp DPC. TCRdb reprocessed the RACE reads with MiXCR, giving one entry per CDR3 protein. Among some 70,000 distinct CDR3 sequences, 10% to 11% were seen once, and the ten largest hold 4.5% to 6.5%. The material sequenced was whole blood, taken in connection with sensitization to the hapten diphenylcyclopropenone (DPC). The TCR was taken from a woman aged 50 to 65 with alopecia areata. Some clones in this sample may be carry-over from other donors' samples.

This chain's CDR3 is CASFQDRSYRQAFF. The DNA for the CDR3 is TGTGCCAGCTTTCAAGATCGGAGCTACCGTCAAGCTTTCTTT. The chain links TRBV11-1 to TRBJ1-1; D call uncertain. This CDR3 has 14 amino acids. Deletions cut 8 bases from V and 9 bases from J, with 22 bases between. Germline assignment: CDR1 SGHAT and CDR2 FQDESV (reference sequence).